The clone carrying this T cell receptor beta chain showed up just a few times. Germline CDR1 is SGHDT and CDR2 is YYEEEE. The CDR3 is 13 residues long. Trimming removed 4 bases from V and 8 bases from J; junction bases left unmatched: 8. These data originate in a study of blood T cell repertoires in COVID-19. Repertoires were generated with immunoSEQ multiplex PCR, while TCRdb's copy carries only in-frame clones and drops some. This table has over 35,000 clones, 88% appearing once. Sequencing was done on a sample of peripheral blood. The sequence was collected from a human donor in a cohort sampled during active COVID-19. The gene calls are TRBV5-6 and TRBJ1-2; 7 bases agree with TRBD1. DNA of the CDR3: TGTGCCAGCAGCCCCGGGACGGACAGGGGCTACACCTTC. This gives the protein CASSPGTDRGYTF.